This T cell receptor (beta chain) appears in the sequencing data of a study of blood T cell repertoires in COVID-19. Across the study: Spain, Italy and the United States supplied samples that represented acute and convalescent COVID-19. PBMCs, B-cell-depleted T cells, or T cells were the source of the cDNA or gDNA that made up the material.

Trimming took 6 bases from V and 4 from J; bases not matched to a gene: 2. Germline loops: CDR1 MNHEY, CDR2 SVGAGI. The CDR3 is 13 amino acids. Authors' processing steps: Reference gene primers were amplified, and this amplification served to estimate nucleated cell counts. Assay used: immunoSEQ multiplex PCR; TCRdb lists only in-frame clones, some missing. V and J calls and clone size are those listed in that table; D and trimming were worked out from the DNA. This sample has more than 150,000 clones; around 83% occur once, and the top ten carry around 6.1%. Sequencing input: peripheral blood. The sequence was collected from a woman between 40 and 50 years old with acute or convalescent COVID-19. The chain joins TRBV6-5 to TRBJ1-1; 10 bases align to TRBD1. CDR3: CASRRTGGTEAFF. As DNA, the CDR3 is TGTGCCAGCAGACGGACAGGGGGCACTGAAGCTTTCTTT.